This TCR beta chain was recovered during a study of T cell clones after liver transplantation. Across the whole study: TCRbeta sequencing after a pre-transplant mixed lymphocyte reaction identified graft-donor-reactive clones, later tracked in post-transplant blood.

Trimming took 1 base from V and 0 from J, leaving 12 bases between them. Germline V gene lookup returns CDR1 KGHSH and CDR2 LQKENI. This CDR3 spans 16 amino acids. Data came from immunoSEQ multiplex PCR; TCRdb stores just in-frame clones and leaves some out. This table has approximately 68,000 clones, about 80% appearing once. The specimen comprised CD4+ T cells from blood, sampled before liver transplant. This clonotype was sampled from a human donor who received a liver transplant. The V and J genes are TRBV18 and TRBJ1-1, with D possibly being TRBD1 (5 bases). The CDR3 is CASSPRAGLMNTEAFF. The CDR3 coding sequence is TGTGCCAGCTCACCACGGGCAGGGCTCATGAACACTGAAGCTTTCTTT.